This TCR beta chain was captured by sequencing in a study of post-analysis software for immune sequencing data. As for the study in general: The courses of disease that were included comprised relapsing-remitting, secondary progressive and progressive-relapsing multiple sclerosis.

This clonotype was counted a few times. No antigen is known for it. Study-level points and caveats: F measure grouped same-batch samples tightly together.

TCR beta cDNA libraries included unique molecular identifiers. Approximately 500,000 cDNA molecules were recovered from an input of about 0.85 to 11 million T cells. TCRdb independently ran MiXCR on the PCR reads; one entry per CDR3 protein. The sample has hundreds of thousands of distinct CDR3 sequences; 55% to 60% are singletons. The receptor was derived from a girl aged 2-10 years with multiple sclerosis. The specimen was blood.

The CDR3 DNA follows: TGTGCCAGCAAGTCCGGGACCCGTAGCCAGCCCCAGCATTTT. Its protein product is CASKSGTRSQPQHF. This chain joins TRBV27 and TRBJ1-5; D possibly corresponds to TRBD1 (5 bases). CDR3 size: 14 residues. Germline lookup yields CDR1 MNHEY and CDR2 SMNVEV (reference sequence). The V end lost 7 bases, the J end lost 7 bases, and 17 bases lay between the germline ends.